What follows are 2 T cell receptor beta chains derived from one specimen sequenced in a study of radiotherapy plus CTLA-4 blockade in lung cancer. Repertoires were generated with immunoSEQ multiplex PCR, while TCRdb's copy carries only in-frame clones and drops some. The data contain approximately 70,000 clones, 70% to 80% of them singletons. The sample consisted of peripheral blood, taken from a patient treated with radiotherapy plus ipilimumab. These receptors all come from a human donor with non-small cell lung cancer whose response to radiotherapy plus ipilimumab could not be evaluated. Some clones in this sample may be carry-over from other donors' samples.

The chain couples TRBV6-1 to TRBJ1-5; a possible D gene is TRBD1 (5 bases). V was shortened by 3 bases and J by 2 bases, with 8 bases between the two germline ends. Per the germline V gene, CDR1 is MNHNS and CDR2 is SASEGT. The CDR3 length is 14 residues. CDR3 nucleotides: TGTGCCAGCAGTGAGGTAGGGGGCAATCAGCCCCAGCATTTT. Protein: CASSEVGGNQPQHF.

The V gene is TRBV4-1, the J gene TRBJ2-3, with D perhaps TRBD2 (6 bases). Per germline, CDR1 MGHRA and CDR2 YSYEKL. The CDR3 is 17 residues long. V lost 4 bases and J lost 0, with 17 bases in between. The CDR3 DNA reads TGCGCCAGCAGCCTCCGGGCGGGACGGAGGAGCACAGATACGCAGTATTTT. Amino acids: CASSLRAGRRSTDTQYF.